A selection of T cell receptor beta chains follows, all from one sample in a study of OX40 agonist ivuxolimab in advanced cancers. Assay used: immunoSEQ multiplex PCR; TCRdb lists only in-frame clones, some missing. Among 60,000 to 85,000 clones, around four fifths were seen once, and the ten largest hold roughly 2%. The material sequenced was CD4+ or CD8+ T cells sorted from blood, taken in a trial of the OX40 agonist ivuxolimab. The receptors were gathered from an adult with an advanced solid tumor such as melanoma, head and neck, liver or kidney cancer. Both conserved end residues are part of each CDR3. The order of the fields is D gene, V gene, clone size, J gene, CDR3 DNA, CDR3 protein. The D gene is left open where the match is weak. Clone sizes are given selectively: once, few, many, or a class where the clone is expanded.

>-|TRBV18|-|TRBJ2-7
TGTGCCAGCTCACCCGGAAGGTTCGGCGAGCAGTACTTC
CASSPGRFGEQYF
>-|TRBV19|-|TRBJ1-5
TGTGCCAGTAGTATAGTTAGGGCAGGCAATCAGCCCCAGCATTTT
CASSIVRAGNQPQHF
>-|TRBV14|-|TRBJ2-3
TGTGCCAGCAGCCAAGTGTTAGCTGGGAGCCCGCAGTATTTT
CASSQVLAGSPQYF
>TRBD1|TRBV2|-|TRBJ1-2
TGTGCCAGCACCCGGGACAGCGGGAGTGGCTACACCTTC
CASTRDSGSGYTF
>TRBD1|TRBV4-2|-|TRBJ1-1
TGTGCCAGCAGCCAAGGGGCAGGGGGCACTGAAGCTTTCTTT
CASSQGAGGTEAFF
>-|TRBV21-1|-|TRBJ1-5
TGTGCCAGCAGCCCTCCGGACAGGAATAGCAATCAGCCCCAGCATTTT
CASSPPDRNSNQPQHF
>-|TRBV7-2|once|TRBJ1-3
TGTGCCAGCAGTTCTGCATTTGGAAACACCATATATTTT
CASSSAFGNTIYF
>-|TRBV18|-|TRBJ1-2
TGTGCCAGCTCACCACCGGGGCGGATCTATGGCTACACCTTC
CASSPPGRIYGYTF
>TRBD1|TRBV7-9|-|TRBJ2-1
TGTGCCAGCAGCCGATCACCGGGACAGGGGGCCGATGAGCAGTTCTTC
CASSRSPGQGADEQFF
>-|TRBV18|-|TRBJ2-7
TGTGCCAGCTCACCACGGGTCGGGGCCTACGAGCAGTACTTC
CASSPRVGAYEQYF
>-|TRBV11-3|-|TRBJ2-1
TGTGCCAGCAGCCCGCCGGCCAGGATGGAGCAGTTCTTC
CASSPPARMEQFF
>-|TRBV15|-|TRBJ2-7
TGTGCCACCAGCAGAGTTAAGGGGCCCTACGAGCAGTACTTC
CATSRVKGPYEQYF
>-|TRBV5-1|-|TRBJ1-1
TGCGCCAGCAGCTCACAGGGAAAGGCTGAAGCTTTCTTT
CASSSQGKAEAFF
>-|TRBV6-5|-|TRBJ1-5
TGTGCCAGCAGTTACGGGGTGAAGAGTCAGCCCCAGCATTTT
CASSYGVKSQPQHF
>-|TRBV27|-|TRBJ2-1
TGTGCCAGCAGTATTACAGGGAGCTACAATGAGCAGTTCTTC
CASSITGSYNEQFF
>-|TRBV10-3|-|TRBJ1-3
TGTGCCATCAGGAGCTCTGGAAACACCATATATTTT
CAIRSSGNTIYF
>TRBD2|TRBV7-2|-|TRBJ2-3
TGTGCCAGCAGCCTGAATAGCGGGGGGGCCTATGGGACGCAGTATTTT
CASSLNSGGAYGTQYF
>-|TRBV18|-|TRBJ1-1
TGTGCCAGCTCACCTGGCGCCGGGAACACTGAAGCTTTCTTT
CASSPGAGNTEAFF
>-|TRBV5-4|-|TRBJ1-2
TGTGCCAGCAGCTTGGTTGGGGTTAACTATGGCTACACCTTC
CASSLVGVNYGYTF
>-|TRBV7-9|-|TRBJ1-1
TGTGCCAGCAGACAGTCATACCAGATGAACACTGAAGCTTTCTTT
CASRQSYQMNTEAFF
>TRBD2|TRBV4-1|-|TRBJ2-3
TGCGCCAGCAGCCAACCCGCGGGCCTAGCGGGGGGCAGGGGGACAGATACGCAGTATTTT
CASSQPAGLAGGRGTDTQYF
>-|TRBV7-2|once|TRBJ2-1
TGTGCCAGCAGCCCGTACAATGAGCAGTTCTTC
CASSPYNEQFF
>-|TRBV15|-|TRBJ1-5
TGTGCCACCAGCTCGCGACTCGGGAGCAATCAGCCCCAGCATTTT
CATSSRLGSNQPQHF
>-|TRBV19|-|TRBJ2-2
TGTGCCAGTAGTCCCGGGGCTGGGGGCGGGGAGCTGTTTTTT
CASSPGAGGGELFF
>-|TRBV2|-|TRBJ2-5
TGTGCCAGCACCCCAGAAGAGACCCAGTACTTC
CASTPEETQYF
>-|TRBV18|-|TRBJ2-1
TGTGCCAGCTCCGTGTCAGGATCGGGTGAGCAGTTCTTC
CASSVSGSGEQFF
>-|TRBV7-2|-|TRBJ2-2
TGTGCCAGCAGCTTGGGGCCCTCCCTGACCGGGGAGCTGTTTTTT
CASSLGPSLTGELFF
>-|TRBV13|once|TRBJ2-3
TGTGCCAGCAGCCCCCGACGGGAAATAACTAGCACAGATACGCAGTATTTT
CASSPRREITSTDTQYF
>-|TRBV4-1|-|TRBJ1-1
TGCGCCAGCAGCCAACGGGTAGGCGGCCGGGGAGCTTTCTTT
CASSQRVGGRGAFF
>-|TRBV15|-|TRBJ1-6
TGTGCCACCAGCAGAGGGGACTCAAATTCACCCCTCCACTTT
CATSRGDSNSPLHF
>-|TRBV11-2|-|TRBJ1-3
TGTGCCAGCAGAGCTGACAGGAGCTCTGGAAACACCATATATTTT
CASRADRSSGNTIYF